The 23 T cell receptor beta chains below were found in one sample sequenced in a study of blood T cell repertoires in COVID-19. The method was immunoSEQ multiplex PCR; TCRdb's version includes in-frame clones alone and lacks a portion of them. The profile shows 200,000 to 250,000 clones, about 84% of them singletons. Sequences were obtained from peripheral blood. Every receptor here comes from a woman at least 80 years old with COVID-19, enrolled during active disease.

This chain joins TRBV3-1 (or the pseudogene TRBV3-2) and TRBJ2-3, with 9 bases aligning to TRBD2. The trim removed 1 base at V and 1 base at J, leaving 0 bases unmatched. The CDR3 spans 15 residues. The germline V gene encodes CDR1 LGHDT and CDR2 YNNKEL (reference sequence). CDR3 nucleotide sequence: TGTGCCAGCAGCCAAGGACTAGCGGGCACAGATACGCAGTATTTT. Translating gives CASSQGLAGTDTQYF.

This clone was picked up one time. The chain is built from TRBV7-2 and TRBJ1-4; the D is unclear. The germline V and J ends were trimmed by 6 bases and 0 bases, with 8 bases remaining between them. The CDR3 spans 14 residues. CDR1 is SGHTA, CDR2 FQGNSA, per germline. The CDR3 reads CASREYATNEKLFF. DNA of the CDR3: TGTGCCAGCAGGGAGTACGCAACTAATGAAAAACTGTTTTTT.

The chain carries TRBV2 and TRBJ2-1; TRBD2 agrees at 10 bases. Looked up from germline, CDR1 is SNHLY and CDR2 is FYNNEI. The CDR3 has 16 residues. The V segment lost 6 bases and the J segment 0 bases; nucleotides outside the gene matches: 5. For the CDR3, the DNA is TGTGCCAGCAGGCGTAGCGGGGGGAGCTCCTACAATGAGCAGTTCTTC. Translation gives CASRRSGGSSYNEQFF.

V and J are TRBV7-6 and TRBJ2-2; D perhaps matches TRBD2 (6 bases). CDR3 length equals 16 residues. Trimming stripped 0 bases from V and 6 bases from J, with 14 bases between. The V gene's germline CDR1 is SGHVS and CDR2 FNYEAQ. The CDR3 is CASSLAPPGAPGELFF. In nucleotides, the CDR3 is TGTGCCAGCAGCTTAGCCCCTCCGGGAGCGCCCGGGGAGCTGTTTTTT. Full variable domain (outside the CDR3, taken from reference TRBV7-6 and TRBJ2-2): GAGVSQSPRYKVTKRGQDVALRCDPISGHVSLYWYRQALGQGPEFLTYFNYEAQQDKSGLPNDRFSAERPEGSISTLTIQRTEQRDSAMYRCASSLAPPGAPGELFFGEGSRLTVL.

V gene TRBV7-2 combines with J gene TRBJ2-1; D is unresolved. Trimming pared 4 bases from V and 4 bases from J, leaving 8 bases between. This CDR3 is 13 amino acids long. CDR1 is SGHTA and CDR2 is FQGNSA in the germline V gene. The CDR3 DNA follows: TGTGCCAGCAGCTCCGTCTTTTACAATGAGCAGTTCTTC. This sequence encodes CASSSVFYNEQFF.

This clone was found a few times. The chain recombines TRBV28 with TRBJ1-6; D gene uncertain. CDR3 size: 17 residues. Germline values: CDR1 MDHEN, CDR2 SYDVKM. V lost 10 bases and J 8 bases, leaving 27 bases between the germline ends. For the CDR3, the DNA is TGTGCCATCCCCTCCTCGGGATTGCGGTCGAACCATTCACCCCTCCACTTT. Amino acids: CAIPSSGLRSNHSPLHF.

This chain links TRBV28 with TRBJ2-1; D may be TRBD1 (5 bases). CDR3 length equals 16 residues. V was shortened by 6 bases and J by 4 bases, with 19 bases between the two germline ends. CDR1 is MDHEN and CDR2 is SYDVKM in the germline V gene. In DNA form, the CDR3 reads TGTGCCAGCAGCCCTGGGTCAGGGAATAGTTACAATGAGCAGTTCTTC. It encodes CASSPGSGNSYNEQFF.

The chain has TRBV13 and TRBJ1-2; no clear D. The CDR3 is 17 residues long. Trimming removed 2 bases at V and 8 bases at J, with 24 bases between. The germline gives CDR1 PRHDT, CDR2 FYEKMQ (reference sequence). CDR3: CASSLRGQSVSSLGYTF. CDR3 nucleotides: TGTGCCAGCAGCTTACGTGGGCAATCAGTTTCATCTTTGGGCTACACCTTC.

V is TRBV6-1 and J is TRBJ2-4, with a tentative D call TRBD2 (6 bases). V lost 0 bases and J lost 0, with 12 bases in between. Looked up from germline, CDR1 is MNHNS and CDR2 is SASEGT. The CDR3 is 17 residues long. The CDR3 nucleotides read TGTGCCAGCAGTGAAGCGTACGGCGGGGTAGCCAAAAACATTCAGTACTTC. As protein: CASSEAYGGVAKNIQYF.

The V gene is TRBV30, the J gene TRBJ1-2, with 10 bases fitting TRBD1. The CDR3 totals 12 residues. Losses at the gene ends were 5 bases for V and 8 bases for J; bases not matched to a gene: 5. Germline assignment: CDR1 GTSNPN and CDR2 SVGIG (reference sequence). The CDR3 DNA sequence: TGTGCCTGGGGGAGGACAGGGGGAGGCTACACCTTC. Protein product: CAWGRTGGGYTF.

The V and J genes are TRBV3-1 (or the pseudogene TRBV3-2) and TRBJ2-7; D gene uncertain. The CDR3 spans 11 residues. Trimming took 5 bases from V and 4 from J, leaving 6 bases between them. Germline V gene sequence: CDR1 LGHDT, CDR2 YNNKEL (reference sequence). CDR3 DNA: TGTGCCAGCAGCGTCACTTACGAGCAGTACTTC. Its protein is CASSVTYEQYF.

The rearrangement links TRBV7-2 to TRBJ2-3, with TRBD2 matching over 9 bases. Trimming cost V 3 bases and J 5 bases; bases outside gene matches: 6. CDR3 length: 15 residues. Germline V gene data show CDR1 as SGHTA and CDR2 as FQGNSA. CDR3 in amino acids: CASSFSGGPKDTQYF. The CDR3 region has the DNA TGTGCCAGCAGCTTCAGCGGGGGGCCGAAAGATACGCAGTATTTT.

The J gene is TRBJ2-3, the V gene TRBV30; 9 bases are a match to TRBD2. V lost 0 bases, J lost 2 bases, and 6 bases stayed unmatched. CDR1 and CDR2 (germline): GTSNPN, SVGIG (reference sequence). This CDR3 spans 16 amino acids. The chain's CDR3 is CAWSVGAGGSTDTQYF. CDR3 DNA: TGTGCCTGGAGTGTCGGAGCGGGGGGATCCACAGATACGCAGTATTTT.

The DNA for the CDR3 is TGTGCCAGCAGCCCTGGGACAGGCGGAGGATATGGCTACACCTTC. Residues: CASSPGTGGGYGYTF. This chain uses TRBV5-5 with TRBJ1-2; 8 bases match TRBD1. The germline V gene has CDR1 SGHKS and CDR2 YYEKEE (reference sequence). The CDR3 is 15 residues long. The J segment lost 5 bases and the V segment lost 4 bases, leaving 10 bases of the junction unmatched.

This chain joins TRBV18 and TRBJ1-6; the match to TRBD1 covers 11 bases. Germline CDR1 is KGHSH and CDR2 is LQKENI. The ends lost 1 base at V and 11 bases at J; junction bases unmatched: 10. The CDR3 has 17 amino acids. The CDR3 is CASSPLGQGAKTTPLHF. The DNA of the CDR3 is TGTGCCAGCTCACCACTCGGACAGGGGGCGAAGACGACACCCCTCCACTTT.

V usage is TRBV4-2 and J usage is TRBJ1-3; the D is unclear. Between the trimmed V and J ends, which lost 6 bases and 2 bases, there was a span of 20 bases. The CDR3 sequence is 17 residues long. Germline V CDR1 and CDR2: LGHNA, YNFKEQ. DNA of the CDR3: TGTGCCAGCAGTCCCAACTCGGGTATTAAAGCTGGAAACACCATATATTTT. Protein: CASSPNSGIKAGNTIYF.

The genes are TRBV5-8 and TRBJ1-5; D is possibly TRBD1 (6 bases). V was shortened by 5 bases and J by 8 bases, with 14 bases between the two germline ends. Germline V gene lookup returns CDR1 SGHTS and CDR2 YDEGEE. CDR3 size: 13 residues. The CDR3 reads CASRRQVYEPQHF. The CDR3 nucleotides read TGTGCCAGCAGACGACAGGTCTACGAGCCCCAGCATTTT.

This clone has only one observation. J is TRBJ2-7 and V is TRBV5-6; 9 bases match TRBD1. Trimming took 4 bases from V and 1 from J; bases not matched to a gene: 6. The CDR3 spans 15 residues. Germline V CDR1 and CDR2: SGHDT, YYEEEE. The CDR3 reads CASSPDRGFSYEQYF. The CDR3 DNA follows: TGTGCCAGCAGCCCCGACAGGGGGTTTTCCTACGAGCAGTACTTC.

The V gene is TRBV2, the J gene TRBJ1-1; 7 bases are shared with TRBD1. J gave up 6 bases and V 6 bases, and 10 bases lay outside the gene matches. The V gene's germline CDR1 is SNHLY and CDR2 FYNNEI. This CDR3 contains 14 residues. The CDR3 coding sequence is TGTGCCAGCAGAGACCAGGGGGACGTCGCTGAAGCTTTCTTT. This encodes CASRDQGDVAEAFF.

This chain joins TRBV18 and TRBJ1-5; unclear D gene. Per the germline V gene, CDR1 is KGHSH and CDR2 is LQKENI. The ends were cut back, 5 bases at V and 4 bases at J, with 15 bases in the middle. CDR3 length: 15 residues. The CDR3 DNA reads as TGTGCCAGCTCAGCCGGTGGGCAGGATAATCAGCCCCAGCATTTT. It codes for CASSAGGQDNQPQHF. Variable domain in full (rest from reference TRBV18 and TRBJ1-5): NAGVMQNPRHLVRRRGQEARLRCSPMKGHSHVYWYRQLPEEGLKFMVYLQKENIIDESGMPKERFSAEFPKEGPSILRIQQVVRGDSAAYFCASSAGGQDNQPQHFGDGTRLSIL.

The chain carries TRBV5-4 and TRBJ2-5, with TRBD1 matching over 10 bases. This CDR3 comprises 14 residues. Germline values: CDR1 SGHNT, CDR2 YYREEE (reference sequence). The V and J ends lost 9 bases and 5 bases, in that order; junction bases with no gene match: 10. CDR3: CATTSTGQGETQYF. The CDR3 bases are TGTGCCACTACCTCGACGGGACAGGGGGAGACCCAGTACTTC.

This chain uses TRBV30 with TRBJ1-5; D perhaps matches TRBD1 (6 bases). The CDR3 length is 15 residues. CDR1 and CDR2 from the germline V gene are GTSNPN and SVGIG (reference sequence). V shed 3 bases and J shed 3 bases, with 15 bases lying between them. The CDR3 protein is CAWSGGAELNQPQHF. The DNA of the CDR3 is TGTGCCTGGAGCGGGGGGGCAGAACTCAATCAGCCCCAGCATTTT.

The chain uses TRBV6-5 and TRBJ1-2; D gene uncertain. Germline lookup yields CDR1 MNHEY and CDR2 SVGAGI. V lost 7 bases and J lost 7, with 10 bases in between. This CDR3 contains 11 residues. The CDR3 coding sequence is TGTGCCAGCACCCCTGGCCTTGGCTACACCTTC. Its protein product is CASTPGLGYTF.